Listed below are T cell receptor beta chains from one sample, sequenced in a study of early T cells in non-severe SARS-CoV-2 infection. MiXCR was run by TCRdb on the 5' RACE reads, yielding one entry per CDR3 protein. The data hold 75,000 to 80,000 distinct CDR3 sequences, with 15% to 17% observed a single time. The sequenced sample was whole blood. Source of these receptors: an adult who was a healthcare worker with PCR-confirmed SARS-CoV-2 infection or an uninfected control (not recorded which). CDR3s leave out the opening cysteine and the closing phenylalanine or tryptophan.

v_call	j_call	cdr3_aa
TRBV19	TRBJ2-7	ASSIRPAYEQY
TRBV7-6	TRBJ2-7	ASSLVSTPGEQY
TRBV7-9	TRBJ1-4	ASSLDGQSPKLF
TRBV6-2/TRBV6-3	TRBJ2-1	ASRRPGQLRSSSYNEQF
TRBV7-2	TRBJ1-1	ASSSRQGADTEAF
TRBV7-2	TRBJ2-7	ASSLIVAGYYEQY
TRBV6-1	TRBJ1-1	ASSPSGGDTEAF
TRBV29-1	TRBJ2-6	SVDWEGATGANVLT
TRBV4-3	TRBJ2-3	ASSQQSSGRWVRGTDTQY
TRBV7-9	TRBJ2-1	ASSLTDRGNEQF
TRBV24-1	TRBJ2-2	ATSDWTVNTGELF
TRBV3-1	TRBJ2-7	ASSQDRQATYEQY
TRBV6-2/TRBV6-3	TRBJ2-3	ASSRTSYHTDTQY
TRBV6-5	TRBJ2-2	ASRATGGISANTGELF
TRBV5-8	TRBJ1-1	ASSFKGTTEAF
TRBV10-3	TRBJ2-7	AIGLAGYEQY
TRBV6-5	TRBJ2-3	AVSPLAGGSGDTQY
TRBV29-1	TRBJ1-2	SAGGDYGYT
TRBV20-1	TRBJ2-1	SAATRDSPTDEQF
TRBV2	TRBJ1-1	ASSVTLGSDAF
TRBV11-2	TRBJ2-3	ASRPTSGMTDTQY
TRBV4-1	TRBJ2-5	ASSQASRGTKETQY
TRBV6-1	TRBJ2-7	ASRTFSYEQY
TRBV7-3	TRBJ1-1	ASSPGGHLMNTEAF
TRBV5-1	TRBJ2-5	ASSAAGLPPETQY
TRBV7-9	TRBJ1-5	ASSSGTQPQH
TRBV28	TRBJ2-5	ASSLFDRGVQETQY
TRBV5-4	TRBJ2-7	ASSEQGFYEQY
TRBV7-2	TRBJ2-7	ASSLAGASGDEQY
TRBV5-1	TRBJ2-3	ASSFRGAGTDTQY
TRBV27	TRBJ1-1	ASSFDSLGGWTEAF
TRBV11-2	TRBJ2-1	ASRNLVGGPVSEQF
TRBV28	TRBJ2-6	ASSDIRGSGANVLT
TRBV7-6	TRBJ1-1	ASSPGSRDRDLITEAF
TRBV24-1	TRBJ1-3	ATSDPRDNEGDTIY
TRBV7-6	TRBJ1-6	ASSSKANSPLH
TRBV29-1	TRBJ2-7	STWTGGNEQY
TRBV6-5	TRBJ2-3	ASSYSGGAPDTQY
TRBV4-1	TRBJ2-2	ASSQVGDRMTGELF
TRBV28	TRBJ2-1	ASSSPGGLRYNEQF
TRBV27	TRBJ2-2	ASSLTPTSAITGELF
TRBV2	TRBJ2-1	ASSEPHRGVDNEQF
TRBV7-6	TRBJ2-1	ASSSWTGSSYNEQF
TRBV20-1	TRBJ1-2	SVGRVQYGYT
TRBV28	TRBJ1-5	ASRVSPSNQPQH
TRBV6-2/TRBV6-3	TRBJ1-5	ASSSTQGINQPQH
TRBV28	TRBJ2-3	ASSFLGASTDTQY
TRBV5-1	TRBJ2-1	ASSQSNEQF
TRBV7-2	TRBJ1-6	ASSLQGLSPLH
TRBV7-9	TRBJ1-3	ASRAKVASGYTIY
TRBV6-1	TRBJ2-4	ASSDFGVRAKNIQY